This entry lists 14 T cell receptor beta chains sequenced from one sample in a study of CD8 T cells in ankylosing spondylitis. MiXCR was run by TCRdb on the 5' RACE reads, yielding one entry per CDR3 protein. This sample yields 30,000 to 45,000 distinct CDR3 sequences, of which less than 4% are seen a single time; 2.5% to 3% belongs to the top ten. The source material was blood, either unsorted or a sorted T cell fraction (not recorded which). These receptors were obtained from a male donor with ankylosing spondylitis or in good health (not recorded which).

This clonotype was detected many times. V and J are TRBV9 and TRBJ2-3; D is ambiguous. Germline V gene lookup returns CDR1 SGDLS and CDR2 YYNGEE. The CDR3 is 14 residues long. Trimming pared 1 base from V and 1 base from J, leaving 7 bases between. DNA for the CDR3: TGTGCCAGCAGCGTACAACCCGGCACAGATACGCAGTATTTT. It translates to CASSVQPGTDTQYF.

At least ten counts were recorded for this clonotype. The J gene is TRBJ2-1, the V gene TRBV9; 7 nucleotides line up with TRBD2. CDR1 is SGDLS, CDR2 YYNGEE, per germline. Trimming cost V 4 bases and J 9 bases; bases outside gene matches: 13. The CDR3 length is 15 residues. CDR3 loop: CASSQGLIWEGEQFF. The CDR3 DNA is TGTGCCAGCAGCCAAGGCCTCATTTGGGAGGGTGAGCAGTTCTTC.

The table lists this clonotype with a few counts. The rearrangement links TRBV9 to TRBJ1-6; the D is unclear. The CDR3 covers 15 residues. Germline V lookup: CDR1 SGDLS, CDR2 YYNGEE. V was trimmed by 2 bases and J by 7 bases, leaving 13 bases between them. The CDR3 reads CASSVGVTKNSPLHF. CDR3 coding DNA: TGTGCCAGCAGCGTCGGAGTCACAAAAAATTCACCCCTCCACTTT.

The rearrangement joins TRBV9 to TRBJ2-2; D is undetermined. Germline V gene sequence: CDR1 SGDLS, CDR2 YYNGEE. V lost 0 bases to trimming and J lost 6 bases, with 9 bases between them. This CDR3 is 14 amino acids long. The CDR3 protein is CASSVEVAAGELFF. Here the CDR3 DNA reads TGTGCCAGCAGCGTAGAGGTGGCGGCCGGGGAGCTGTTTTTT.

There are many counts of this clonotype. The V and J genes are TRBV9 and TRBJ2-1; D is tentatively TRBD1 or TRBD2 (6 bases each). Deletions cut 0 bases from V and 0 bases from J, with 13 bases between. The CDR3 runs to 17 residues. From germline, CDR1 is SGDLS and CDR2 YYNGEE. The CDR3 DNA sequence: TGTGCCAGCAGCGTAGGTCCCGGGGGCCGCTCCTACAATGAGCAGTTCTTC. Its translation: CASSVGPGGRSYNEQFF.

This clonotype was seen at least ten times. In DNA form, the CDR3 reads TGCAGCGTTGATGTACACGAGCAGTACGTC. Protein product: CSVDVHEQYV. The V call is TRBV29-1, the J call TRBJ2-7; no definite D call. V was pared by 3 bases and J by 5 bases, with 5 bases between. CDR3 length: 10 amino acids. Looked up from germline, CDR1 is SQVTM and CDR2 is ANQGSEA.

In its sample, this clonotype was seen many times. The chain combines TRBV9 with TRBJ2-5; unclear D gene. Trimming shortened V by 2 bases and J by 1 base, and 12 bases separated the two germline ends. The germline V gene encodes CDR1 SGDLS and CDR2 YYNGEE. The CDR3 is 15 amino acids. CDR3 coding DNA: TGTGCCAGCAGCGTGCAGGTGGGCCCCCAAGAGACCCAGTACTTC. Amino acids: CASSVQVGPQETQYF.

CDR3 amino acids: CASSVEGTNYGYTF. In DNA, the CDR3 is TGTGCCAGCAGCGTAGAAGGGACTAACTATGGCTACACCTTC. This rearrangement joins TRBV9 to TRBJ1-2; D unclear. Trimming stripped 0 bases from V and 0 bases from J, with 6 bases between. The CDR3 runs to 14 residues. CDR1 is SGDLS and CDR2 is YYNGEE in the germline V gene.

This clonotype was observed many times. This sequence joins TRBV9 and TRBJ2-1; TRBD2 matches at 12 bases. The CDR3 covers 16 residues. The V gene's germline CDR1 is SGDLS and CDR2 YYNGEE. J gave up 10 bases and V 4 bases, and 12 bases lay outside the gene matches. The CDR3 sequence: CASSSLGTSGSREQFF. The CDR3 DNA follows: TGTGCCAGCAGCTCTCTGGGGACTAGCGGGTCTAGAGAGCAGTTCTTC.

This clonotype was recorded many times. This chain joins TRBV9 and TRBJ1-6; 8 bases fit TRBD1. Unmatched junction bases numbered 10, after V lost 0 bases and J lost 14 bases. CDR1 and CDR2 (germline): SGDLS, YYNGEE. The CDR3 runs 15 residues. The CDR3 coding sequence is TGTGCCAGCAGCGTAGGTAGGGACAGGCCAGCAACCCTCCACTTT. Protein sequence: CASSVGRDRPATLHF.

The chain is built from TRBV9 and TRBJ2-3; 12 bases fit TRBD2. CDR3 length: 17 amino acids. Trimming cost V 4 bases and J 1 base; bases outside gene matches: 7. CDR1 is SGDLS, CDR2 YYNGEE, per germline. For the CDR3, the DNA is TGTGCCAGCAGCCCCCGGACTAGCGGGGTGGGCACAGATACGCAGTATTTT. Translating gives CASSPRTSGVGTDTQYF.

This clonotype was counted ten times or more. The chain has TRBV9 and TRBJ1-1, with 10 bases matching TRBD1. In germline, CDR1 is SGDLS, CDR2 YYNGEE. V shed 3 bases and J 8 bases; nucleotides not matched to a gene: 10. The CDR3 is 15 amino acids. CDR3 in amino acids: CASSAFGTGATEAFF. CDR3 bases: TGTGCCAGCAGCGCTTTCGGGACAGGGGCCACCGAAGCTTTCTTT. Full variable domain (remainder filled in from reference TRBV9 and TRBJ1-1): DSGVTQTPKHLITATGQRVTLRCSPRSGDLSVYWYQQSLDQGLQFLIQYYNGEERAKGNILERFSAQQFPDLHSELNLSSLELGDSALYFCASSAFGTGATEAFFGQGTRLTVV.

Many counts were recorded for this clonotype. The J gene is TRBJ2-3, the V gene TRBV9, with TRBD1 identical over 7 bases. The CDR3 runs to 14 residues. Per germline, CDR1 SGDLS and CDR2 YYNGEE. V dropped 2 bases and J dropped 1; count of bases not matched to a gene: 1. The CDR3 spells CASSVGTGTDTQYF. CDR3 in DNA: TGTGCCAGCAGCGTCGGGACAGGCACAGATACGCAGTATTTT.

This clonotype was detected ten times or more. This rearrangement joins TRBV9 to TRBJ2-1; 14 bases agree with TRBD2. The CDR3 runs to 19 residues. The trim removed 4 bases at V and 0 bases at J, leaving 9 bases unmatched. In germline, CDR1 is SGDLS, CDR2 YYNGEE. CDR3 sequence reads: CASSMGLAGAGSSYNEQFF. CDR3 in DNA: TGTGCCAGCAGCATGGGACTAGCGGGGGCCGGGAGCTCCTACAATGAGCAGTTCTTC.